These 30 T cell receptor beta chains came from one sample sequenced in a study of T cell responses to AZD1222 COVID-19 vaccine. Sequencing used immunoSEQ multiplex PCR; TCRdb keeps in-frame clones, though not all of them. This sample has 140,000 or so clones, with around 84% found just once. The material was peripheral blood, obtained 28 days after the second AZD1222 dose. These TCRs come from an adult who received the AZD1222 COVID-19 vaccine.

This clone was seen just once. The chain combines TRBV2 with TRBJ2-7; the D is unclear. The CDR3 is made up of 15 amino acids. Germline assignment: CDR1 SNHLY and CDR2 FYNNEI. V was clipped by 3 bases and J by 5 bases, with 17 bases between them. The CDR3 region is CASSESAVVSHEQYF. CDR3 sequence (DNA): TGTGCCAGCAGTGAGTCGGCGGTGGTGAGCCACGAGCAGTACTTC.

This clone was recorded once. The gene calls are TRBV9 and TRBJ1-4, with D possibly TRBD1 on 6 matching bases. Germline assignment: CDR1 SGDLS and CDR2 YYNGEE. Trimming pared 4 bases from V and 4 bases from J, leaving 8 bases between. This CDR3 contains 13 residues. CDR3 sequence reads: CASSPDSNEKLFF. DNA of the CDR3: TGTGCCAGCAGCCCGGACAGTAATGAAAAACTGTTTTTT. The complete variable domain, with remaining parts taken from reference TRBV9 and TRBJ1-4, reads DSGVTQTPKHLITATGQRVTLRCSPRSGDLSVYWYQQSLDQGLQFLIQYYNGEERAKGNILERFSAQQFPDLHSELNLSSLELGDSALYFCASSPDSNEKLFFGSGTQLSVL.

CDR3 amino acids: CASSYGRAKNIQYF. CDR3 bases: TGTGCCAGCAGTTACGGCAGGGCCAAAAACATTCAGTACTTC. V and J are TRBV6-5 and TRBJ2-4; D unresolved. The CDR3 totals 14 residues. The germline V and J ends were trimmed by 2 bases and 1 base, with 6 bases remaining between them. Looked up from germline, CDR1 is MNHEY and CDR2 is SVGAGI.

The rearrangement joins TRBV19 to TRBJ1-2, with a possible D match to TRBD1 (5 bases). This CDR3 region has 15 residues. V lost 6 bases, J lost 0 bases, and 14 bases lay in between. Germline V gene sequence: CDR1 LNHDA, CDR2 SQIVND (reference sequence). DNA of the CDR3: TGTGCCAGTAGAGATCGTTGGGGGGCTAACTATGGCTACACCTTC. It is translated as CASRDRWGANYGYTF. Together with reference TRBV19 and TRBJ1-2, the CDR3 gives the full variable domain: DGGITQSPKYLFRKEGQNVTLSCEQNLNHDAMYWYRQDPGQGLRLIYYSQIVNDFQKGDIAEGYSVSREKKESFPLTVTSAQKNPTAFYLCASRDRWGANYGYTFGSGTRLTVV.

The chain links TRBV3-1 (or the pseudogene TRBV3-2) to TRBJ2-4; D gene unclear. Germline V gene sequence: CDR1 LGHDT, CDR2 YNNKEL (reference sequence). The V end was cut by 0 bases, the J end by 0 bases, with 12 bases between. The CDR3 covers 17 residues. CDR3 bases: TGTGCCAGCAGCCAAGATGGGGTTAGCTTAGCCAAAAACATTCAGTACTTC. It codes for CASSQDGVSLAKNIQYF.

V gene TRBV29-1 combines with J gene TRBJ1-2; 12 nucleotides agree with TRBD1. Germline values: CDR1 SQVTM, CDR2 ANQGSEA. The CDR3 runs to 16 residues. J gave up 2 bases and V 6 bases, and 10 bases lay outside the gene matches. The CDR3 sequence: CSVLGTGGFRNYGYTF. CDR3 nucleotides: TGCAGCGTCTTAGGGACAGGGGGCTTCCGAAACTATGGCTACACCTTC.

The rearrangement links TRBV7-9 to TRBJ2-7; 11 nucleotides line up with TRBD2. The CDR3 contains 15 residues. V lost 1 base to trimming and J lost 4 bases; unmatched junction nucleotides: 3. Germline V gene data show CDR1 as SEHNR and CDR2 as FQNEAQ (reference sequence). CDR3 nucleotide sequence: TGTGCCAGCAGCTTAGATAGCGGGGGGGCGTACGAGCAGTACTTC. Encoded protein: CASSLDSGGAYEQYF. Based on the CDR3 plus reference TRBV7-9 and TRBJ2-7, the full variable domain is DTGVSQNPRHKITKRGQNVTFRCDPISEHNRLYWYRQTLGQGPEFLTYFQNEAQLEKSRLLSDRFSAERPKGSFSTLEIQRTEQGDSAMYLCASSLDSGGAYEQYFGPGTRLTVT.

The chain joins TRBV7-2 to TRBJ1-1; a possible D gene is TRBD1 (5 bases). Deletions cut 4 bases from V and 8 bases from J, with 14 bases between. The germline V gene has CDR1 SGHTA and CDR2 FQGNSA. The CDR3 is made up of 13 amino acids. In DNA, the CDR3 is TGTGCCAGCAGCTCACGGGACGGTGGAGAAGCTTTCTTT. This encodes CASSSRDGGEAFF.

This clone was found a few times. This rearrangement joins TRBV6-5 to TRBJ2-7; no clear D. Germline V gives CDR1 MNHEY, CDR2 SVGAGI. V dropped 0 bases and J dropped 3 bases, with 9 bases sitting between them. The CDR3 consists of 14 residues. The CDR3 loop is CASSYSKNLYEQYF. The DNA of the CDR3 is TGTGCCAGCAGTTACTCGAAAAACCTCTACGAGCAGTACTTC.

The chain uses TRBV29-1 and TRBJ2-3, with TRBD2 matching 9 bases. V dropped 7 bases and J dropped 0; count of bases not matched to a gene: 5. This CDR3 has 14 residues. Germline CDR1 and CDR2: SQVTM and ANQGSEA. The CDR3 DNA reads TGCAGCGCTGATGCGGGGGGGAGCACAGATACGCAGTATTTT. It is translated as CSADAGGSTDTQYF.

This chain connects TRBV3-1 (or the pseudogene TRBV3-2) to TRBJ1-2, with D unresolved. Per the germline V gene, CDR1 is LGHDT and CDR2 is YNNKEL (reference sequence). Trimming pared 1 base from V and 2 bases from J, leaving 5 bases between. The CDR3 has 13 residues. CDR3 in DNA: TGTGCCAGCAGCCAAGTCGGCAACTATGGCTACACCTTC. This translates into CASSQVGNYGYTF.

The J gene is TRBJ2-7, the V gene TRBV12-3 or TRBV12-4, with D tentatively TRBD2 (5 bases). The CDR3 is made up of 12 amino acids. V was pared by 1 base and J by 12 bases, with 13 bases between. The CDR3 reads CASSLVEAPPYF. CDR3 in DNA: TGTGCCAGCAGTTTAGTGGAGGCCCCCCCGTACTTC.

The gene calls are TRBV11-3 and TRBJ2-5, with 9 bases lining up with TRBD2. The germline gives CDR1 SGHNT, CDR2 YENEEA. Losses at the gene ends were 0 bases for V and 4 bases for J; bases not matched to a gene: 9. The CDR3 consists of 17 residues. CDR3 bases: TGTGCCAGCAGCTTAGATGGGGCAGCGGGGGGCACAGAGACCCAGTACTTC. Its translation: CASSLDGAAGGTETQYF.

V gene TRBV5-6 combines with J gene TRBJ1-5; unclear D gene. Trimming removed 0 bases at V and 3 bases at J, with 4 bases between. CDR3 size: 13 residues. The germline V gene has CDR1 SGHDT and CDR2 YYEEEE. The CDR3 nucleotides read TGTGCCAGCAGCTTGGGGGCCAATCAGCCCCAGCATTTT. Protein product: CASSLGANQPQHF.

The rearrangement links TRBV11-3 to TRBJ2-1; no clear D. This CDR3 is built from 11 residues. The V end lost 1 base, the J end lost 6 bases, and 1 base lay between the germline ends. CDR1 SGHNT and CDR2 YENEEA come from the germline V gene. The CDR3 sequence: CASSLGNEQFF. The CDR3 DNA reads TGTGCCAGCAGCTTAGGCAATGAGCAGTTCTTC.

Written as DNA, the CDR3 is TGTGCCAGCAGCGTAGGGGTGACAGGGGCCATGGGCTATGGCTACACCTTC. It translates to CASSVGVTGAMGYGYTF. V and J are TRBV9 and TRBJ1-2; TRBD1 matches at 8 bases. With V trimmed by 0 bases and J by 4 bases, 11 bases remained unmatched. The CDR3 sequence is 17 residues long. Germline CDR1 SGDLS, CDR2 YYNGEE.

This clone has just one count. V usage is TRBV30 and J usage is TRBJ2-2, with D perhaps TRBD1 (5 bases). Germline lookup yields CDR1 GTSNPN and CDR2 SVGIG (reference sequence). The CDR3 contains 14 residues. V was shortened by 3 bases and J by 3 bases, with 11 bases between the two germline ends. CDR3 DNA: TGTGCCTGGAGCGAGACAGTGTACACCGGGGAGCTGTTTTTT. Its translation is CAWSETVYTGELFF.

CDR3 coding DNA: TGTGCCAGTAGTATAGCCCAAACAAGTTTTGGAGGCTACACCTTC. Amino acids: CASSIAQTSFGGYTF. J is TRBJ1-2 and V is TRBV19, with unresolved D. V lost 1 base to trimming and J lost 8 bases, with 17 bases between them. This CDR3 spans 15 amino acids. Germline V gene sequence: CDR1 LNHDA, CDR2 SQIVND (reference sequence). The whole variable domain, filled in from reference TRBV19 and TRBJ1-2, reads DGGITQSPKYLFRKEGQNVTLSCEQNLNHDAMYWYRQDPGQGLRLIYYSQIVNDFQKGDIAEGYSVSREKKESFPLTVTSAQKNPTAFYLCASSIAQTSFGGYTFGSGTRLTVV.

This clone has more than one count but fewer than ten. The chain combines TRBV30 with TRBJ1-1; D not certain. The V end was cut by 0 bases, the J end by 1 base, with 6 bases between. The CDR3 length is 13 residues. Germline assignment: CDR1 GTSNPN and CDR2 SVGIG (reference sequence). CDR3 DNA: TGTGCCTGGAGTGTGAACGAGAACACTGAAGCTTTCTTT. It translates to CAWSVNENTEAFF.

This clone was observed a handful of times. The chain employs TRBV10-1 and TRBJ2-3, with D perhaps matching TRBD2 (5 bases). Germline V CDR1 and CDR2: WNHNN, SYGVQD (reference sequence). The CDR3 runs 16 residues. V was trimmed by 5 bases and J by 2 bases, leaving 17 bases between them. The CDR3 here is CASSLGKRRNTDTQYF. The CDR3 DNA reads TGCGCCAGCAGTTTGGGGAAGCGGCGAAACACAGATACGCAGTATTTT.

The chain has TRBV6-5 and TRBJ2-1; 7 bases fit TRBD1. After removal of 4 bases from V and 2 bases from J, the junction contained 5 bases not matched to a gene. Per the germline V gene, CDR1 is MNHEY and CDR2 is SVGAGI. The CDR3 totals 15 residues. The CDR3 DNA is TGTGCCAGCAGTTCACAGGGGTGGACCTACAATGAGCAGTTCTTC. Residues: CASSSQGWTYNEQFF.

This chain joins TRBV9 and TRBJ1-6; D uncertain. The V end was cut by 4 bases, the J end by 5 bases, with 16 bases between. The CDR3 is 16 amino acids. In germline, CDR1 is SGDLS, CDR2 YYNGEE. CDR3 sequence: CASSFNSWPNNSPLHF. The CDR3 DNA is TGTGCCAGCAGCTTCAACTCCTGGCCTAATAATTCACCCCTCCACTTT.

The chain uses TRBV7-9 and TRBJ2-2; tentative D call: TRBD1 (6 bases). Trimming took off 0 bases at V and 6 bases at J, with 11 bases between the two ends. Germline V gene sequence: CDR1 SEHNR, CDR2 FQNEAQ (reference sequence). CDR3 size: 15 residues. The CDR3 DNA sequence: TGTGCCAGCAGCTTAGCGCAGCAGGGGCCCGGGGAGCTGTTTTTT. Translated, it gives CASSLAQQGPGELFF.

The chain recombines TRBV19 with TRBJ2-3, with 7 bases lining up with TRBD1. The length of the CDR3 is 13 residues. With 8 bases clipped from V and 6 bases from J, the junction kept 8 bases outside the gene matches. In germline, CDR1 is LNHDA, CDR2 SQIVND (reference sequence). CDR3 sequence (DNA): TGTGCCAGTGGGGTTGACAGGGAGGATACGCAGTATTTT. This gives the protein CASGVDREDTQYF.

This clone has a single count. The rearrangement uses TRBV2 and TRBJ1-2, with D possibly being TRBD1 (6 bases). This CDR3 spans 13 amino acids. Trimming removed 8 bases from V and 8 bases from J, with 18 bases in between. The V gene's germline CDR1 is SNHLY and CDR2 FYNNEI. CDR3: CASLTQQGPGYTF. The CDR3 DNA reads as TGTGCCAGCCTCACTCAACAGGGTCCCGGCTACACCTTC.

This chain connects TRBV4-2 to TRBJ2-2; D remains ambiguous. CDR3 length: 11 residues. V was shortened by 4 bases and J by 7 bases, with 4 bases between the two germline ends. Germline lookup yields CDR1 LGHNA and CDR2 YNFKEQ. Written as DNA, the CDR3 is TGTGCCAGCAGCCGCCTCGGGGAGCTGTTTTTT. Encoded protein: CASSRLGELFF.

The chain employs TRBV11-3 and TRBJ2-1; 11 nucleotides agree with TRBD2. The CDR3 is made up of 16 amino acids. V lost 1 base to trimming and J lost 4 bases; unmatched junction nucleotides: 3. From germline, CDR1 is SGHNT and CDR2 YENEEA. CDR3 region: CASSLGGTSGYNEQFF. The CDR3 DNA is TGTGCCAGCAGCTTAGGGGGGACTAGCGGATACAATGAGCAGTTCTTC.

V and J are TRBV29-1 and TRBJ2-3; unclear D gene. Germline assignment: CDR1 SQVTM and CDR2 ANQGSEA. This CDR3 region has 13 residues. Trimming took 2 bases from V and 6 from J, leaving 12 bases between them. CDR3 DNA sequence: TGCAGCGTTGAAAGGGCTGGGGTGGATACGCAGTATTTT. Translated, it gives CSVERAGVDTQYF.

The chain couples TRBV20-1 to TRBJ1-2; tentative D call: TRBD1 (6 bases). CDR1 DFQATT and CDR2 SNEGSKA come from the germline V gene (reference sequence). CDR3 length: 11 amino acids. V lost 4 bases and J lost 7, with 10 bases in between. CDR3 DNA sequence: TGCAGTGCTACCGCAGGGGTTGGCTACACCTTC. It codes for CSATAGVGYTF.

The chain recombines TRBV9 with TRBJ2-7, with TRBD2 as a possible D gene (7 bases). CDR3 size: 15 residues. V was trimmed by 0 bases and J by 0 bases, leaving 10 bases between them. CDR1 SGDLS and CDR2 YYNGEE come from the germline V gene. The CDR3 DNA sequence: TGTGCCAGCAGCGTAGAGGGGGGGAGCTCCTACGAGCAGTACTTC. Translation gives CASSVEGGSSYEQYF. The entire variable domain, with the rest obtained from reference TRBV9 and TRBJ2-7, is as follows: DSGVTQTPKHLITATGQRVTLRCSPRSGDLSVYWYQQSLDQGLQFLIQYYNGEERAKGNILERFSAQQFPDLHSELNLSSLELGDSALYFCASSVEGGSSYEQYFGPGTRLTVT.